A selection of T cell receptor beta chains follows, all from one sample in a study of shared clonotypes between healthy human individuals. The repertoire was sequenced with immunoSEQ multiplex PCR; TCRdb's copy has only in-frame clones and lacks some. The table records approximately 470,000 clones, 81% of them present only once. Source material: PBMCs. These receptor sequences come from a woman in her thirties or forties in good health. Some clones in this sample may be carry-over from other donors' samples. Both conserved end residues are part of each CDR3. The D gene is left open where the match is weak. Rows give clone size only sometimes, using once, few, many, or a class for an expanded clone.

TRBJ2-6,-,TRBD1,TRBV10-3,TGTGCCATCACCGGACAGGGGGCGGCTGGGGCCAACGTCCTGACTTTC,CAITGQGAAGANVLTF
TRBJ2-1,few,-,TRBV29-1,TGCAGCGTCTTTCTCCGGGATGAGCAGTTCTTC,CSVFLRDEQFF
TRBJ2-7,once,TRBD2,TRBV4-2,TGTGCCAGCAGCCAACAACCTTCGGGACTAGCGGGGTCCTACGAGCAGTACTTC,CASSQQPSGLAGSYEQYF
TRBJ2-5,-,TRBD2,TRBV7-3,TGTGCCAGCAGCTTAAATGGCGGGGGGGGAGAGACCCAGTACTTC,CASSLNGGGGETQYF
TRBJ1-2,-,-,TRBV9,TGTGCCAGCAGCGTAGCTGACCCTATAGGCGGCTACACCTTC,CASSVADPIGGYTF
TRBJ1-4,few,TRBD1,TRBV28,TGTGCCAGCAGTGACGGGACAGTGGGGGTGTGGGGTGAAAAACTGTTTTTT,CASSDGTVGVWGEKLFF
TRBJ2-1,once,-,TRBV30,TGTGCCTGGAGTGTAGGACTCATCTTCTCCTACAATGAGCAGTTCTTC,CAWSVGLIFSYNEQFF
TRBJ2-3,-,TRBD1,TRBV7-7,TGTGCCAGCAGCCCTCCGGGACAGGGAGCGCAGTATTTT,CASSPPGQGAQYF
TRBJ1-4,-,-,TRBV10-3,TGTGCCATCAGTGAGGGACAAGGGGGGCTGGGGGAAAAACTGTTTTTT,CAISEGQGGLGEKLFF
TRBJ2-7,-,TRBD2,TRBV6-1,TGTGCCAGCAGTGAATGGCTACGGAGCGGGAGCTCCTACGAGCAGTACTTC,CASSEWLRSGSSYEQYF
TRBJ2-7,many,-,TRBV20-1,TGCAGTGCTAGAAGCGGAAGTGAGCAGTACTTC,CSARSGSEQYF
TRBJ1-2,-,TRBD1,TRBV4-1,TGCGCCAGCAGCCAAGCCGACAGGGAGGGCTATGGCTACACCTTC,CASSQADREGYGYTF
TRBJ2-2,-,-,TRBV28,TGTGCCAGCAGTCTCCCGGGGCCCACCGGGGAGCTGTTTTTT,CASSLPGPTGELFF
TRBJ2-1,-,-,TRBV7-5,TGTGTCAGAAGCGGGACCGGGACTAGCGGCCCCAACACCGAGAATGAGCAGTTCTTC,CVRSGTGTSGPNTENEQFF
TRBJ1-2,-,-,TRBV10-3,TGTGCCATCAGTGGGACAGCAGATGCCTCCTATGGCTACACCTTC,CAISGTADASYGYTF
TRBJ2-1,-,-,TRBV9,TGTGCCAGCAGCGTAGGTAGCGACTCCTACAATGAGCAGTTCTTC,CASSVGSDSYNEQFF
TRBJ2-1,once,TRBD1,TRBV29-1,TGCAGCGTTGAGCAGACAGGGGTAAATGAGCAGTTCTTC,CSVEQTGVNEQFF
TRBJ2-2,-,TRBD1,TRBV5-1,TGCGCCAGCAGCTTCGGACAGGGGGCAGGTACCGGGGAGCTGTTTTTT,CASSFGQGAGTGELFF
TRBJ1-1,-,-,TRBV28,TGTGCCAGCAGGGGCCGACCGTTAAACACTGAAGCTTTCTTT,CASRGRPLNTEAFF
TRBJ2-1,few,TRBD2,TRBV10-3,TGTGCCATCAGTGGGCCTAGCGGGAAGTTGGAGGATGAGCAGTTCTTC,CAISGPSGKLEDEQFF
TRBJ1-4,-,TRBD1,TRBV18,TGTGCCAGCTCACCACGGGGACAGGGCGATGAAAAACTGTTTTTT,CASSPRGQGDEKLFF
TRBJ1-3,-,-,TRBV6-1,TGTGCCAGCATTCCCAGGATCTCTGGAAACACCATATATTTT,CASIPRISGNTIYF
TRBJ2-1,-,TRBD2,TRBV4-2,TGTGCCAGCAGCCAAGATCACCTAGCGGTTTCTTTTTACAATGAGCAGTTCTTC,CASSQDHLAVSFYNEQFF
TRBJ2-1,once,TRBD2,TRBV27,TGTGCCAGCAGTTCTCTTAAGACTAGCGGGGGCTACAATGAGCAGTTCTTC,CASSSLKTSGGYNEQFF
TRBJ2-2,-,-,TRBV9,TGTGCCAGCAGCGCCCTGGGGGCGGGCGGCGGGGAGCTGTTTTTT,CASSALGAGGGELFF
TRBJ1-2,-,-,TRBV5-1,TGCGCCAGCAGCTGGGGAAGTTACAGGGAGAGTGAGGGCTACACCTTC,CASSWGSYRESEGYTF
TRBJ2-3,-,TRBD2,TRBV5-4,TGTGCCAGCGGAGTAGCGGGAGGCCTCACAGATACGCAGTATTTT,CASGVAGGLTDTQYF
TRBJ2-2,-,-,TRBV30,TGTGCCTGGAGTGTAGGACCGAACACCGGGGAGCTGTTTTTT,CAWSVGPNTGELFF
TRBJ2-7,many,TRBD2,TRBV7-8,TGTGCCAGCAGCTTGCCGACTAGCGGGCTACTTTTCGAGCAGTACTTC,CASSLPTSGLLFEQYF
TRBJ1-2,-,-,TRBV7-2,TGTGCCAGCAGCTTAGGTGGGACCGCCTATGGCTACACCTTC,CASSLGGTAYGYTF
TRBJ1-2,-,-,TRBV28,TGTGCCAGCAGTTTCGGGACCCGGACGGACTATGGCTACACCTTC,CASSFGTRTDYGYTF
TRBJ2-2,once,TRBD1,TRBV7-2,TGTGCCAGCAGCCCTCAGACGGGACAGGGAGGTACCACCGGGGAGCTGTTTTTT,CASSPQTGQGGTTGELFF
TRBJ1-3,-,-,TRBV9,TGTGCCAGCAGCGTAGCCGGCGGGTACTCTGGAAACACCATATATTTT,CASSVAGGYSGNTIYF
TRBJ2-1,-,-,TRBV4-1,TGCGCCAGCAGCCAACCCGGACGTACGAGGAATGAGCAGTTCTTC,CASSQPGRTRNEQFF
TRBJ2-3,-,-,TRBV5-1,TGCGCCAGCATGAGGGGCGGGAGCACAGATACGCAGTATTTT,CASMRGGSTDTQYF
TRBJ1-3,-,-,TRBV9,TGTGCCAGCAGCAGCCTGACAGGTCGCAACACCATATATTTT,CASSSLTGRNTIYF
TRBJ2-7,-,TRBD2,TRBV7-6,TGTGCCAGCAGCTTAGCCCCGAAGAGGACTAGCGGGGTCGATTACGAGCAGTACTTC,CASSLAPKRTSGVDYEQYF
TRBJ1-1,-,-,TRBV28,TGTGCCAGCAGTCCCCGCTGGGGAACTGTTAACACTGAAGCTTTCTTT,CASSPRWGTVNTEAFF
TRBJ2-3,-,TRBD2,TRBV19,TGTGCCAGTAGTAGGGCGGGAGCAGATACGCAGTATTTT,CASSRAGADTQYF
TRBJ2-7,once,-,TRBV6-6,TGTGCCAGCATGCCAGGGGGGATGACCTACGAGCAGTACTTC,CASMPGGMTYEQYF
TRBJ1-4,-,-,TRBV30,TGTGCCTGGAGTGTACAGCTTAATGAAAAACTGTTTTTT,CAWSVQLNEKLFF
TRBJ1-3,-,-,TRBV7-9,TGTGCCAGCAGCTTAGTAGTGCTAAACACCATATATTTT,CASSLVVLNTIYF
TRBJ1-2,-,-,TRBV5-4,TGTGCCAGCAGCTTAGGAGGCCCTCTGGGACAACACTATGGCTACACCTTC,CASSLGGPLGQHYGYTF
TRBJ2-1,-,TRBD1,TRBV10-3,TGTGCCATCAGTGAAGGACAGGGAATCTCCTACAATGAGCAGTTCTTC,CAISEGQGISYNEQFF
TRBJ2-7,-,-,TRBV11-2,TGTGCCAGCAGCGACCTGACAGGAGGTTTCTACGAGCAGTACTTC,CASSDLTGGFYEQYF
TRBJ2-3,-,-,TRBV20-1,TGCAGAGTCGGTACGCAGTATTTT,CRVGTQYF
TRBJ2-1,-,-,TRBV2,TGTGCCAGCAGTGCCTTCAACAATGAGCAGTTCTTC,CASSAFNNEQFF
TRBJ2-5,once,-,TRBV5-1,TGCGCCAGCAGTAATGAGGTTCGGGAGACCCAGTACTTC,CASSNEVRETQYF
TRBJ2-3,-,-,TRBV27,TGTGCCAGCAGTTCCGCCCGCACAGATACGCAGTATTTT,CASSSARTDTQYF